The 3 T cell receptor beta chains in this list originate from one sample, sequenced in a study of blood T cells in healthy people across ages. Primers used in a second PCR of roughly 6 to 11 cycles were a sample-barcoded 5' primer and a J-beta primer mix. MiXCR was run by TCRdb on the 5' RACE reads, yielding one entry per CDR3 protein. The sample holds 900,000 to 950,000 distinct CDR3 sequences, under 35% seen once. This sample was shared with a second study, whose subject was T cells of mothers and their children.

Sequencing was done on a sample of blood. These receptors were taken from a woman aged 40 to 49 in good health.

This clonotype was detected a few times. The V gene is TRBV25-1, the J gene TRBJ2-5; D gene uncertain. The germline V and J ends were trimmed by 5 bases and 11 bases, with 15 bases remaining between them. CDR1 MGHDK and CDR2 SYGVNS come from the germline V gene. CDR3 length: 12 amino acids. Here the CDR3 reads CASSKKRDTQYF. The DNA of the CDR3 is TGTGCCAGCAGTAAAAAAAGAGACACGCAGTACTTC.

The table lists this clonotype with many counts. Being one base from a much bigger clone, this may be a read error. The CDR3: CASSPGQGGVNEQYF. DNA for the CDR3: TGTGCCAGCAGCCCTGGACAGGGCGGTGTAAATGAGCAGTACTTC. The rearrangement links TRBV7-9 to TRBJ2-5; 8 nucleotides align to TRBD1. Trimming took 5 bases from V and 11 from J; bases not matched to a gene: 16. Germline V gene data show CDR1 as SEHNR and CDR2 as FQNEAQ (reference sequence). The CDR3 has 15 residues. The entire variable domain, with the rest obtained from reference TRBV7-9 and TRBJ2-5, is as follows: DTGVSQNPRHKITKRGQNVTFRCDPISEHNRLYWYRQTLGQGPEFLTYFQNEAQLEKSRLLSDRFSAERPKGSFSTLEIQRTEQGDSAMYLCASSPGQGGVNEQYFGPGTRLLVL.

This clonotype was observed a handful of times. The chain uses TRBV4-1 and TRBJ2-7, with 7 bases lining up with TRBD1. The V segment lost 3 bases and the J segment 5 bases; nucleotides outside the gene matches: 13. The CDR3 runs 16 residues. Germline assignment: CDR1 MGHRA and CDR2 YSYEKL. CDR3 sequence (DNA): TGCGCCAGCAGCCATAACCCCTCGGACAGGTACAACGAGCAGTACTTC. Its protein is CASSHNPSDRYNEQYF.